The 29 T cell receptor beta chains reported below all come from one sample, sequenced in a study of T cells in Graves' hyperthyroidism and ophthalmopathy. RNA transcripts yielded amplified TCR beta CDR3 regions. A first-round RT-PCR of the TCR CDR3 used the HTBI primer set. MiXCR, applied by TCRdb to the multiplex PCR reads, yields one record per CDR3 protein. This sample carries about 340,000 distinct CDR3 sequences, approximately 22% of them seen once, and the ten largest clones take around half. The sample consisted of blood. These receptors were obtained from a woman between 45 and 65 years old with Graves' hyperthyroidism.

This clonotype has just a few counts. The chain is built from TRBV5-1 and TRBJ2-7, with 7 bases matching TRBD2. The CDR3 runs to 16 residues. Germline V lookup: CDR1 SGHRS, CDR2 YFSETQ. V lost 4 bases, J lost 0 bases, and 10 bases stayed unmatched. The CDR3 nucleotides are TGCGCCAGCAGCCCCCGGCCGGGACTATTCTCCTACGAGCAGTACTTC. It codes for CASSPRPGLFSYEQYF.

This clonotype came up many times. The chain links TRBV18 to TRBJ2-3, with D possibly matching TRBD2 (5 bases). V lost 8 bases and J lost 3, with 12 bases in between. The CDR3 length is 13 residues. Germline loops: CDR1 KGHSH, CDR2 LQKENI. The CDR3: CASSPRGTDTQYF. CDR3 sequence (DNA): TGTGCCAGCAGCCCCCGCGGGACAGATACGCAGTATTTT.

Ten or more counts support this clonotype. In nucleotides, the CDR3 is TGTGCCAGCAGCCCACGGGGGACCACAGATACGCAGTATTTT. Its translation is CASSPRGTTDTQYF. This chain links TRBV11-1 with TRBJ2-3; possibly TRBD2 for D (6 bases). CDR3 length: 14 residues. Germline values: CDR1 SGHAT, CDR2 FQDESV (reference sequence). Trimming removed 5 bases at V and 2 bases at J, with 11 bases between.

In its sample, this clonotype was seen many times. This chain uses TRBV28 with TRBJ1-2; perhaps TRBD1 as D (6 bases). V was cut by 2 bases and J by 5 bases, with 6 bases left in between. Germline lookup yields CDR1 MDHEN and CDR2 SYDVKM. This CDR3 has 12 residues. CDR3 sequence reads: CASSLQGYGYTF. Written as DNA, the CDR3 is TGTGCCAGCAGTTTACAGGGGTATGGCTACACCTTC.

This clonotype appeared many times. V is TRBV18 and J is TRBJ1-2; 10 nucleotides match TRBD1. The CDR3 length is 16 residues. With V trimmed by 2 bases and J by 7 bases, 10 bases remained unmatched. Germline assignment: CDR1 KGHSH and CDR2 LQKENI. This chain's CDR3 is CASSPASPRTGGGYTF. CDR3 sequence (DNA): TGTGCCAGCTCACCAGCCTCGCCGAGGACAGGGGGTGGCTACACCTTC.

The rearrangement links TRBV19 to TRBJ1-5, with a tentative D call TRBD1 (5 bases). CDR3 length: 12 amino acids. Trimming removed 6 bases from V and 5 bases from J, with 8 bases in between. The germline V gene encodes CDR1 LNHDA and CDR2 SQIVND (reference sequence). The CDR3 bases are TGTGCCAGTAGCCGGGACGATCAGCCCCAGCATTTT. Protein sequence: CASSRDDQPQHF.

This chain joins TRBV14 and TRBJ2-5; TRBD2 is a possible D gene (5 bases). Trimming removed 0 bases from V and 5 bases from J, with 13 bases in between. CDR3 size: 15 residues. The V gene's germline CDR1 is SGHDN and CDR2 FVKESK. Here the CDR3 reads CASSQEYSRAETQYF. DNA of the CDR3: TGTGCCAGCAGCCAAGAGTATTCGAGGGCGGAGACCCAGTACTTC.

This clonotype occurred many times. The CDR3 loop is CASSPGGNGNYGYTF. The DNA of the CDR3 is TGTGCCAGCAGCCCCGGGGGGAACGGTAACTATGGCTACACCTTC. This chain uses TRBV28 with TRBJ1-2; tentatively, D is TRBD1 (5 bases). The CDR3 runs to 15 residues. Per germline, CDR1 MDHEN and CDR2 SYDVKM. V lost 6 bases to trimming and J lost 1 base, with 15 bases between them.

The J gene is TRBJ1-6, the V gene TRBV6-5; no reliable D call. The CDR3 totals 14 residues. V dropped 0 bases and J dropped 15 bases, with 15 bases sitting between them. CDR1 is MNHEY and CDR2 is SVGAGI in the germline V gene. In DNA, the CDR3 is TGTGCCAGCAGTTACTCGCTGGTCGAATTGCACCTCCACTTT. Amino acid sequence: CASSYSLVELHLHF.

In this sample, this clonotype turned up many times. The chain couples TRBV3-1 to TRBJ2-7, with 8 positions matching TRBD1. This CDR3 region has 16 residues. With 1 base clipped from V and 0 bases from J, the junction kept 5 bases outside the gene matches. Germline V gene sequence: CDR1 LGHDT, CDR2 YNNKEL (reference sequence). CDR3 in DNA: TGTGCCAGCAGCCAAGCTCCCCAGGGGGCCTCCTACGAGCAGTACTTC. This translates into CASSQAPQGASYEQYF.

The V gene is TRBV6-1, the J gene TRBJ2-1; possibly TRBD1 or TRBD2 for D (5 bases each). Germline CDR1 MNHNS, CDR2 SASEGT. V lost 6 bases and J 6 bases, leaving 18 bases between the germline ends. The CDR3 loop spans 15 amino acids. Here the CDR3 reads CASRRGNSLGNEQFF. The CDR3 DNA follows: TGTGCCAGCAGGAGGGGCAACTCATTGGGCAATGAGCAGTTCTTC.

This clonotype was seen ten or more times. Here the CDR3 reads CASSYGAGTDYGYTF. The CDR3 nucleotides are TGCGCCAGCAGTTATGGCGCTGGGACCGACTATGGCTACACCTTC. V and J are TRBV5-1 and TRBJ1-2, with D possibly TRBD1 on 5 matching bases. The CDR3 length is 15 residues. The germline V and J ends were trimmed by 5 bases and 3 bases, with 17 bases remaining between them. Germline CDR1 and CDR2: SGHRS and YFSETQ. Combining the CDR3 with reference TRBV5-1 and TRBJ1-2 gives the whole variable domain KAGVTQTPRYLIKTRGQQVTLSCSPISGHRSVSWYQQTPGQGLQFLFEYFSETQRNKGNFPGRFSGRQFSNSRSEMNVSTLELGDSALYLCASSYGAGTDYGYTFGSGTRLTVV.

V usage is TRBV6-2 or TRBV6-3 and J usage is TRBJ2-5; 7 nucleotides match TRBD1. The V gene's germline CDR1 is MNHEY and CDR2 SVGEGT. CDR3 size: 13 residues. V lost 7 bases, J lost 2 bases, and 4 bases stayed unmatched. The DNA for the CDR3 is TGTGCCAGCAAAGGACAGGCGCAAGAGACCCAGTACTTC. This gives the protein CASKGQAQETQYF.

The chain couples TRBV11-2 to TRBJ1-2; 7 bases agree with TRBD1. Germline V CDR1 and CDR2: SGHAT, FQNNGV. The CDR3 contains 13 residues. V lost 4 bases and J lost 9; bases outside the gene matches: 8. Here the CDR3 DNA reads TGTGCCAGCAGCTCATCAGGGGGTCTGAGCTACACCTTC. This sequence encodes CASSSSGGLSYTF. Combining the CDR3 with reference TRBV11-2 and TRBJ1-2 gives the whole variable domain EAGVAQSPRYKIIEKRQSVAFWCNPISGHATLYWYQQILGQGPKLLIQFQNNGVVDDSQLPKDRFSAERLKGVDSTLKIQPAKLEDSAVYLCASSSSGGLSYTFGSGTRLTVV.

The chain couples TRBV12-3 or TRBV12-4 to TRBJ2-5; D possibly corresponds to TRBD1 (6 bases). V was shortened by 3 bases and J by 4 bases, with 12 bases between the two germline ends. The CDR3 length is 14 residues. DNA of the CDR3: TGTGCCAGCAGTTTCACCCAGGGGAGAGAGACCCAGTACTTC. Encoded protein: CASSFTQGRETQYF.

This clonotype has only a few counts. Here the CDR3 reads CASSYSIDNEQFF. The DNA for the CDR3 is TGTGCCAGCAGTTACTCGATAGACAATGAGCAGTTCTTC. This sequence joins TRBV6-5 and TRBJ2-1; D unclear. The V end was cut by 0 bases, the J end by 5 bases, with 5 bases between. Germline assignment: CDR1 MNHEY and CDR2 SVGAGI. The CDR3 runs to 13 residues.

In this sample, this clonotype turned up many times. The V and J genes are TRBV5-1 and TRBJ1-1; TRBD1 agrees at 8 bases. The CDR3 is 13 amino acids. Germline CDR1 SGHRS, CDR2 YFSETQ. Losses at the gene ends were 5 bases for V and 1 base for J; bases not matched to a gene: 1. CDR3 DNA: TGCGCCAGCAGAACAGGGGGGAACACTGAAGCTTTCTTT. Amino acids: CASRTGGNTEAFF.

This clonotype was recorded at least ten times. CDR3 region: CASSLGASSGELFF. The CDR3 nucleotides read TGTGCCAGCAGCTTAGGGGCTAGCTCCGGGGAGCTGTTTTTT. V and J are TRBV11-2 and TRBJ2-2, with D perhaps matching TRBD2 (5 bases). The V and J ends lost 1 base and 6 bases respectively, with 9 bases between them. The CDR3 is 14 residues long. Germline assignment: CDR1 SGHAT and CDR2 FQNNGV.

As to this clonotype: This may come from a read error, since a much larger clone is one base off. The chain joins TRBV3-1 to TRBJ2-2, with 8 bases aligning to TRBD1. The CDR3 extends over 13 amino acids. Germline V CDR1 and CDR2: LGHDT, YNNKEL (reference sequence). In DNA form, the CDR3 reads TGTGCCAGCCAGGGGGCGGGTACCGGGGAGCTGCTTTTT. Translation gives CASQGAGTGELLF.

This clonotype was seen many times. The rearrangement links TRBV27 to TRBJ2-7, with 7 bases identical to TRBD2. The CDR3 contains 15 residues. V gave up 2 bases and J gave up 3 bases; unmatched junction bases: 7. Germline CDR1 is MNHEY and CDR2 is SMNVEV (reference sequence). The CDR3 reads CASSLTSAHIYEQYF. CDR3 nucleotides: TGTGCCAGCAGTTTAACTAGCGCACATATCTACGAGCAGTACTTC.

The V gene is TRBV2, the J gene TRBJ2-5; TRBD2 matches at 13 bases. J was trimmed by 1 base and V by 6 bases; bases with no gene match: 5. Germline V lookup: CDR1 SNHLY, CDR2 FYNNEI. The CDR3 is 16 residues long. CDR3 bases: TGTGCCAGCAGCCCCGGGACTAGCGGGGCCCAAGAGACCCAGTACTTC. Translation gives CASSPGTSGAQETQYF.

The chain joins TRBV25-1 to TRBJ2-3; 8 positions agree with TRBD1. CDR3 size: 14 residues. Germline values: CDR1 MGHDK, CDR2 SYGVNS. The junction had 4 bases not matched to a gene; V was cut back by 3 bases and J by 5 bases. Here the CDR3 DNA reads TGTGCCAGCAGTGAGACAGGGGTTAAAGATACGCAGTATTTT. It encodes CASSETGVKDTQYF.

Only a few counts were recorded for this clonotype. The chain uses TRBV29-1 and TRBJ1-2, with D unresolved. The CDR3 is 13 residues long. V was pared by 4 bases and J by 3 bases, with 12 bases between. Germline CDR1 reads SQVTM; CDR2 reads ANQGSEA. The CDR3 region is CSVAIGLDYGYTF. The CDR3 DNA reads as TGCAGCGTTGCGATAGGGCTGGACTATGGCTACACCTTC.

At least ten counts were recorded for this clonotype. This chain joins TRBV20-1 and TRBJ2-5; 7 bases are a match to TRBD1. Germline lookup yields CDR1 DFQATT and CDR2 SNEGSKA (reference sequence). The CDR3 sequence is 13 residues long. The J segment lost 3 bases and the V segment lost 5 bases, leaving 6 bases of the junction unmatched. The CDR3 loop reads CSAPYRGKETQYF. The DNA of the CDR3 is TGCAGTGCTCCTTACAGGGGAAAAGAGACCCAGTACTTC.

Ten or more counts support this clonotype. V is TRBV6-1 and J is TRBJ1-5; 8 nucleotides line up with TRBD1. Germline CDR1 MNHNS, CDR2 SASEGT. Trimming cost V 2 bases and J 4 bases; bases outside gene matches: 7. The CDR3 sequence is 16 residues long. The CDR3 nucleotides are TGTGCCAGCAGTGAACTGGGGCAGGGGGCGAATCAGCCCCAGCATTTT. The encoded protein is CASSELGQGANQPQHF.

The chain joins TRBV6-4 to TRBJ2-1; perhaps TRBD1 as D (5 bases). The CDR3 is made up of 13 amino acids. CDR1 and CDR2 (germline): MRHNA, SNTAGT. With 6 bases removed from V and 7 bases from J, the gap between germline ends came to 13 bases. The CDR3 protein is CASSNQGTNEQFF. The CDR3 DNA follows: TGTGCCAGCAGCAATCAGGGTACAAATGAGCAGTTCTTC.

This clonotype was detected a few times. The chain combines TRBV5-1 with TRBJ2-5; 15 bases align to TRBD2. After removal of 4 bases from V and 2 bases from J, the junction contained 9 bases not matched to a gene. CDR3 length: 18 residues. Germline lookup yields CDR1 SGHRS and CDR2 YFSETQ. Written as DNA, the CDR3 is TGCGCCAGCAGCCCCGGACTAGCGGGAGGGCCCGCACAAGAGACCCAGTACTTC. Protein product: CASSPGLAGGPAQETQYF.

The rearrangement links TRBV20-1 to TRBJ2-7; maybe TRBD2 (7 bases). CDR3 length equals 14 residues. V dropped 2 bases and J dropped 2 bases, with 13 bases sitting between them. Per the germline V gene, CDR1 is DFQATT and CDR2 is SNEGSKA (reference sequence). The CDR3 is CSARLGGTTYEQYF. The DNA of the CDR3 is TGCAGTGCTAGATTGGGGGGGACAACCTACGAGCAGTACTTC.

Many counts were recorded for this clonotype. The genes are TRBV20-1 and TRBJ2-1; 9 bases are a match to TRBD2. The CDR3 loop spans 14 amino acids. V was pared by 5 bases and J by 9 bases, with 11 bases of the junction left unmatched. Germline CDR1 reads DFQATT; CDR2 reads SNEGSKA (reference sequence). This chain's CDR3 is CSAGGLAGGGEQFF. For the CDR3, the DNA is TGCAGTGCTGGGGGACTAGCTGGGGGGGGTGAGCAGTTCTTC.